The 29 T cell receptor beta chains below come from one sample, sequenced in a study of T-cell reconstitution after alpha-beta-depleted transplantation in children. Unique molecular identifiers were used in preparing the TCRbeta library. TCRdb recomputed calls from the PCR reads with MiXCR, one row per CDR3 protein. The sample includes hundreds of thousands of distinct CDR3 sequences, more than 10% of them seen just once. The sequencing used PBMCs from the stem cell graft donor, collected from the stem cell graft. The receptors originated from a human donor who donated a stem cell graft to a child with acute lymphoblastic leukemia.

There are many counts of this clonotype. The chain carries TRBV7-2 and TRBJ1-3; D is ambiguous. Germline lookup yields CDR1 SGHTA and CDR2 FQGNSA. V was clipped by 1 base and J by 0 bases, with 10 bases between them. The CDR3 is 16 residues long. CDR3 bases: TGTGCCAGCAGCTTAGGGTCGGGCTACTCTGGAAACACCATATATTTT. It translates to CASSLGSGYSGNTIYF.

There are many counts of this clonotype. This chain joins TRBV6-5 and TRBJ2-3, with no clear D. V was trimmed by 2 bases and J by 4 bases, leaving 10 bases between them. Germline values: CDR1 MNHEY, CDR2 SVGAGI. The CDR3 covers 14 residues. CDR3 coding DNA: TGTGCCAGCAGTTACGGTCTAGGCCCAGATACGCAGTATTTT. It encodes CASSYGLGPDTQYF.

The chain joins TRBV6-6 to TRBJ2-1; possibly TRBD2 for D (6 bases). CDR3 length equals 13 residues. The V gene's germline CDR1 is MNHNY and CDR2 SVGAGI (reference sequence). V lost 8 bases to trimming and J lost 9 bases, with 17 bases between them. The CDR3 is CASDTGGIGEQFF. Here the CDR3 DNA reads TGTGCCAGCGATACTGGGGGGATTGGTGAGCAGTTCTTC.

In this sample, this clonotype turned up a few times. The rearrangement joins TRBV5-4 to TRBJ2-2; D remains ambiguous. Deletions cut 3 bases from V and 9 bases from J, with 6 bases between. This CDR3 is built from 11 residues. Germline V gene sequence: CDR1 SGHNT, CDR2 YYREEE (reference sequence). CDR3 region: CASSSARELFF. The DNA for the CDR3 is TGTGCCAGCAGCTCGGCCCGGGAGCTGTTTTTT.

This clonotype was seen many times. This chain joins TRBV7-9 and TRBJ1-1; tentative D call: TRBD1 (6 bases). V was pared by 5 bases and J by 3 bases, with 13 bases between. There are 14 residues in the CDR3. Germline assignment: CDR1 SEHNR and CDR2 FQNEAQ (reference sequence). For the CDR3, the DNA is TGTGCCAGCAGCCGACCGCCAGGGGACACTGAAGCTTTCTTT. It specifies CASSRPPGDTEAFF.

This clonotype was seen only a few times. The V gene is TRBV14, the J gene TRBJ2-7; tentatively, D is TRBD2 (6 bases). The CDR3 consists of 14 residues. Looked up from germline, CDR1 is SGHDN and CDR2 is FVKESK. With 3 bases removed from V and 0 bases from J, the gap between germline ends came to 9 bases. The CDR3 region has the DNA TGTGCCAGCAGCCAGAGGAGGGACTCCTACGAGCAGTACTTC. This codes for CASSQRRDSYEQYF. Complete variable domain (other parts from reference TRBV14 and TRBJ2-7): EAGVTQFPSHSVIEKGQTVTLRCDPISGHDNLYWYRRVMGKEIKFLLHFVKESKQDESGMPNNRFLAERTGGTYSTLKVQPAELEDSGVYFCASSQRRDSYEQYFGPGTRLTVT.

This clonotype was seen many times. The rearrangement joins TRBV6-5 to TRBJ2-7; 7 nucleotides match TRBD2. Germline assignment: CDR1 MNHEY and CDR2 SVGAGI. The CDR3 consists of 15 residues. The V gene end was trimmed by 6 bases and the J gene end by 3 bases; junction bases not matched to a gene: 11. CDR3 protein: CASRLTSRHFYEQYF. For the CDR3, the DNA is TGTGCCAGCAGGTTGACTAGCCGGCACTTCTACGAGCAGTACTTC.

This clonotype has ten or more counts. The V gene is TRBV28, the J gene TRBJ2-1; D remains unclear. This CDR3 contains 15 residues. Germline V gene data show CDR1 as MDHEN and CDR2 as SYDVKM. V was trimmed by 4 bases and J by 5 bases, leaving 15 bases between them. DNA for the CDR3: TGTGCCAGCAGTTCCCGGTCCCACAAAGACAATGAGCAGTTCTTC. Translation gives CASSSRSHKDNEQFF.

This clonotype was detected ten times or more. The CDR3 sequence is CSAPVGGPEAFF. CDR3 bases: TGCAGTGCTCCGGTGGGGGGACCTGAAGCTTTCTTT. The chain combines TRBV20-1 with TRBJ1-1, with D possibly TRBD1 on 5 matching bases. V was pared by 5 bases and J by 6 bases, with 13 bases between. The length of the CDR3 is 12 residues. CDR1 and CDR2 from the germline V gene are DFQATT and SNEGSKA (reference sequence).

This clonotype appeared many times. The V gene is TRBV12-3 or TRBV12-4, the J gene TRBJ2-7; 9 positions match TRBD2. With V trimmed by 4 bases and J by 0 bases, 4 bases remained unmatched. The CDR3 consists of 15 residues. CDR3 region: CASSSVAGASYEQYF. In nucleotides, the CDR3 is TGTGCCAGCAGTTCCGTAGCGGGGGCCTCCTACGAGCAGTACTTC.

This clonotype was seen many times. The V call is TRBV10-3, the J call TRBJ2-3; TRBD1 agrees at 7 bases. The germline V gene encodes CDR1 ENHRY and CDR2 SYGVKD. The CDR3 has 14 residues. The J segment lost 4 bases and the V segment lost 9 bases, leaving 10 bases of the junction unmatched. The DNA of the CDR3 is TGTGCCATTCGAAGGGACAGAGATTCAGATACGCAGTATTTT. Its translation is CAIRRDRDSDTQYF.

The sample holds many counts of this clonotype. The chain couples TRBV5-1 to TRBJ2-2, with a tentative D call TRBD1 (5 bases). V was trimmed by 5 bases and J by 0 bases, leaving 11 bases between them. The length of the CDR3 is 15 residues. Looked up from germline, CDR1 is SGHRS and CDR2 is YFSETQ. The CDR3 bases are TGCGCCAGCAGTCCGACAGTGCCGAACACCGGGGAGCTGTTTTTT. Translation gives CASSPTVPNTGELFF.

This clonotype was detected only a few times. The chain couples TRBV7-2 to TRBJ2-7; D not certain. The CDR3 extends over 16 amino acids. From germline, CDR1 is SGHTA and CDR2 FQGNSA. Trimming pared 0 bases from V and 1 base from J, leaving 13 bases between. The CDR3 region has the DNA TGTGCCAGCAGCTTAGCGAGAACAGAAGTTTCCTACGAGCAGTACTTC. This gives the protein CASSLARTEVSYEQYF.

This clonotype was counted at least ten times. The chain joins TRBV20-1 to TRBJ2-1; 10 bases match TRBD2. The CDR3 totals 13 residues. Germline lookup yields CDR1 DFQATT and CDR2 SNEGSKA (reference sequence). Unmatched junction bases numbered 4, after V lost 7 bases and J lost 4 bases. CDR3: CSGPSGGYNEQFF. CDR3 bases: TGCAGTGGACCTAGCGGGGGATACAATGAGCAGTTCTTC.

In the case of this clonotype: Since a much larger clone is just one base distant, this may be a read error. This chain uses TRBV29-1 with TRBJ2-7, with TRBD1 matching over 11 bases. Germline CDR1 reads SQVTM; CDR2 reads ANQGSEA. The CDR3 length is 15 residues. The CDR3 reads CSVERSGTGGYERYF. Written as DNA, the CDR3 is TGCAGCGTTGAGAGGTCCGGGACAGGGGGTTACGAGCGGTACTTC.

The sample holds one count of this clonotype. Being one base from a much bigger clone, this may be a read error. The J gene is TRBJ2-5, the V gene TRBV3-1, with 8 bases matching TRBD2. V was pared by 10 bases and J by 5 bases, with 24 bases of the junction left unmatched. This CDR3 is built from 18 residues. Germline CDR1 reads LGHDT; CDR2 reads YNNKEL (reference sequence). The DNA of the CDR3 is TGTGCCACCTCCAAACACCCGATAGGCCGGGAGGGCCGTGAGACCCAGTACTTC. Amino acid sequence: CATSKHPIGREGRETQYF.

In its sample, this clonotype was seen many times. The chain carries TRBV5-5 and TRBJ2-7; D assignment may be TRBD1 or TRBD2 (6 bases each). Trimming cost V 5 bases and J 1 base, with 19 bases left between them. The CDR3 runs to 16 residues. Germline V lookup: CDR1 SGHKS, CDR2 YYEKEE (reference sequence). The CDR3 protein is CASSELHGGFSYEQYF. CDR3 nucleotide sequence: TGTGCCAGCAGTGAACTGCACGGGGGCTTTTCCTACGAGCAGTACTTC. The variable domain in full, completed from reference TRBV5-5 and TRBJ2-7, reads DAGVTQSPTHLIKTRGQQVTLRCSPISGHKSVSWYQQVLGQGPQFIFQYYEKEERGRGNFPDRFSARQFPNYSSELNVNALLLGDSALYLCASSELHGGFSYEQYFGPGTRLTVT.

This clonotype was observed many times. V is TRBV16 and J is TRBJ1-5; possibly TRBD1 for D (5 bases). The germline V and J ends were trimmed by 3 bases and 2 bases, with 11 bases remaining between them. This CDR3 is 15 amino acids long. Per the germline V gene, CDR1 is KGHSY and CDR2 is FQNENV. In nucleotides, the CDR3 is TGTGCCAGCAGCCATAGAGGGGAGGGCAATCAGCCCCAGCATTTT. Protein product: CASSHRGEGNQPQHF. The full variable domain, its missing parts supplied by reference TRBV16 and TRBJ1-5, is GEEVAQTPKHLVRGEGQKAKLYCAPIKGHSYVFWYQQVLKNEFKFLISFQNENVFDETGMPKERFSAKCLPNSPCSLEIQATKLEDSAVYFCASSHRGEGNQPQHFGDGTRLSIL.

This clonotype was observed a handful of times. This rearrangement joins TRBV4-2 to TRBJ2-7; D gene ambiguous. The CDR3 is 17 residues long. V dropped 2 bases and J dropped 2 bases, with 19 bases sitting between them. Looked up from germline, CDR1 is LGHNA and CDR2 is YNFKEQ. The CDR3 here is CASSQRRMGTEAYEQYF. The CDR3, as DNA: TGTGCCAGCAGCCAACGAAGAATGGGTACAGAGGCCTACGAGCAGTACTTC.

This clonotype was counted ten times or more. The chain recombines TRBV29-1 with TRBJ2-1; 13 positions agree with TRBD2. The V segment lost 6 bases and the J segment 8 bases; nucleotides outside the gene matches: 7. The CDR3 contains 14 residues. CDR1 SQVTM and CDR2 ANQGSEA come from the germline V gene. CDR3 bases: TGCAGCGTCAGGACTAGCGGGGGTGTCGATGAGCAGTTCTTC. This sequence encodes CSVRTSGGVDEQFF.

Ten or more counts support this clonotype. The chain couples TRBV5-1 to TRBJ1-5; the D gene is possibly TRBD1 (5 bases). The germline CDR1 and CDR2 sequences are SGHRS and YFSETQ. CDR3 length: 15 amino acids. The V gene lost 2 bases and the J gene lost 4 bases, with 13 bases spanning the gap. CDR3 sequence: CASSFRGEQNQPQHF. The CDR3 DNA reads as TGCGCCAGCAGCTTCCGGGGGGAGCAGAATCAGCCCCAGCATTTT.

This clonotype was observed at least ten times. This chain uses TRBV27 with TRBJ2-3, with D unclear. Germline V gene data show CDR1 as MNHEY and CDR2 as SMNVEV (reference sequence). CDR3 length: 16 amino acids. V was clipped by 3 bases and J by 3 bases, with 16 bases between them. CDR3 loop: CASSLWAARRTDTQYF. In nucleotides, the CDR3 is TGTGCCAGCAGTTTGTGGGCAGCACGACGGACAGATACGCAGTATTTT.

In its sample, this clonotype was seen many times. The chain carries TRBV20-1 and TRBJ2-5; no clear D gene. This CDR3 is 13 amino acids long. Germline V lookup: CDR1 DFQATT, CDR2 SNEGSKA (reference sequence). The V end was cut by 8 bases, the J end by 1 base, with 14 bases between. CDR3 residues: CSLSRDTQETQYF. CDR3 nucleotides: TGCAGTTTATCCAGAGACACCCAAGAGACCCAGTACTTC.

Details on this clonotype: An end of the junction does not agree with germline; a read error may underlie this. The chain has TRBV20-1 and TRBJ2-3, with D possibly matching TRBD2 (6 bases). The CDR3 has 17 residues. Germline CDR1 is DFQATT and CDR2 is SNEGSKA (reference sequence). The CDR3 spells CCARDHMGLSGTDTQYF. In DNA, the CDR3 is TGCTGTGCTAGAGATCATATGGGACTCTCAGGCACAGATACGCAGTATTTT.

This clonotype was recorded at least ten times. V is TRBV20-1 and J is TRBJ1-5, with a tentative D call TRBD1 (6 bases). From germline, CDR1 is DFQATT and CDR2 SNEGSKA (reference sequence). The V end was cut by 5 bases, the J end by 3 bases, with 17 bases between. This CDR3 is built from 15 residues. The CDR3 DNA is TGCAGTGCTGTCGACAGGACGCGTAACAATCAGCCCCAGCATTTT. It specifies CSAVDRTRNNQPQHF.

Turning to this clonotype: The junction does not match germline at one end; this may be a read error. The chain uses TRBV20-1 and TRBJ2-3; the D gene could be TRBD1 or TRBD2 (5 bases each). Germline lookup yields CDR1 DFQATT and CDR2 SNEGSKA (reference sequence). The CDR3 loop spans 16 amino acids. The CDR3 DNA follows: TGCAGTGCCAGAGTCGTACGGGACGGCAAAGCAGATACGCAGTATTTT. This encodes CSARVVRDGKADTQYF.

This clonotype has ten or more counts. This rearrangement joins TRBV9 to TRBJ1-2, with D hard to call. Trimming cost V 5 bases and J 7 bases, with 24 bases left between them. The CDR3 is 16 amino acids. The germline V gene has CDR1 SGDLS and CDR2 YYNGEE. CDR3 protein: CASSETPTVSTPGYTF. Written as DNA, the CDR3 is TGTGCCAGCAGTGAGACTCCTACAGTCAGTACCCCTGGCTACACCTTC.

This clonotype showed up many times. The CDR3 DNA follows: TGTGCCAGCAGCTTCTATGGGGGAATTCGGGGGAACACTGAAGCTTTCTTT. This encodes CASSFYGGIRGNTEAFF. The chain has TRBV12-3 or TRBV12-4 and TRBJ1-1, with D maybe TRBD1 (5 bases). V was clipped by 6 bases and J by 1 base, with 21 bases between them. The CDR3 extends over 17 amino acids.

The chain couples TRBV6-1 to TRBJ2-2, with TRBD2 matching over 10 bases. This CDR3 spans 15 amino acids. Germline V gives CDR1 MNHNS, CDR2 SASEGT. V shed 6 bases, J shed 7 bases, and the junction held 8 bases outside the gene matches. CDR3 in DNA: TGTGCCAGCAGGGAGCGGGGGGGCCTCATCGGGGAGCTGTTTTTT. This translates into CASRERGGLIGELFF.